This is a list of T cell receptor beta chains from one sample in a study of human T cells and chemical hapten exposure. TCRdb independently ran MiXCR on the RACE reads; one entry per CDR3 protein. The profile shows a few hundred thousand distinct CDR3 sequences, 4.8% of them singletons. The starting material was whole blood, obtained in connection with sensitization to the hapten diphenylcyclopropenone (DPC). The receptors derive from a woman in her fifties or sixties with alopecia areata. Some clones in this sample may be carry-over from other donors' samples. Both conserved end residues are part of each CDR3. D genes are given only for firm matches. Rows may omit the clone size; those that give it use once, few, many or a size class.

j_call clone_size v_call d_call cdr3_aa cdr3_nt
TRBJ1-2 many TRBV5-1 - CASSLGGNYGYTF TGCGCCAGCAGCTTGGGGGGTAACTATGGCTACACCTTC
TRBJ1-1 many TRBV3-1 - CASSRGGQTEAFF TGTGCCAGCAGTCGGGGAGGGCAAACTGAAGCTTTCTTT
TRBJ1-2 many TRBV12-3/TRBV12-4 - CASSLGLGNGYTF TGTGCCAGCAGTTTAGGTCTAGGGAATGGCTACACCTTC
TRBJ1-5 - TRBV5-1 - CASSLGTKSNQPQHF TGCGCCAGCAGCCTAGGGACAAAAAGCAATCAGCCCCAGCATTTT
TRBJ2-5 - TRBV4-2 - CASSQLAQETQCF TGTGCCAGCAGCCAGCTAGCGCAAGAGACCCAGTGCTTC
TRBJ2-1 few TRBV3-1 - CASSQEDPRVGEQFF TGTGCCAGCAGCCAAGAAGACCCCAGGGTTGGTGAGCAGTTCTTC
TRBJ1-5 many TRBV7-2 - CASSFVRGSNQPQHF TGTGCCAGCAGCTTTGTCCGGGGGAGCAATCAGCCCCAGCATTTT
TRBJ2-2 few TRBV6-2/TRBV6-3 - CASRWGNTGELFF TGTGCCAGCAGGTGGGGGAACACCGGGGAGCTGTTTTTT
TRBJ2-5 - TRBV29-1 - CTTIKTGETQYF TGCACCACAATTAAGACCGGGGAGACCCAGTACTTC
TRBJ1-6 few TRBV29-1 TRBD1 CSVGTGGHSPLHF TGCAGCGTTGGAACAGGGGGGCATTCACCCCTCCACTTT
TRBJ1-5 many TRBV20-1 TRBD1 CSAPTGLNQPQHF TGCAGTGCCCCGACAGGGTTGAATCAGCCCCAGCATTTT
TRBJ2-7 many TRBV20-1 - CSARPDLAAYEQYF TGCAGTGCTCGCCCCGACTTAGCAGCCTACGAGCAGTACTTC
TRBJ1-5 many TRBV20-1 - CSVTGPYSNQPQHF TGCAGTGTCACAGGGCCTTATAGCAATCAGCCCCAGCATTTT
TRBJ1-1 - TRBV28 - CASSLRSGIPEAFF TGTGCCAGCAGTTTAAGGTCCGGGATCCCTGAAGCTTTCTTT
TRBJ2-7 many TRBV28 TRBD1 CASSSIGGQLSSYEQYF TGTGCCAGCAGTTCAATAGGGGGACAGTTGAGCTCCTACGAGCAGTACTTC
TRBJ1-5 many TRBV2 TRBD1 CASRVDRVGNQPQHF TGTGCCAGCAGGGTCGACAGGGTCGGGAATCAGCCCCAGCATTTT
TRBJ2-5 few TRBV7-6 - CASSLAGGAETQYF TGTGCCAGCAGCTTAGCGGGGGGGGCCGAGACCCAGTACTTC
TRBJ2-1 many TRBV24-1 - CATSDLRGNEQFF TGTGCCACCAGTGATTTGAGAGGTAATGAGCAGTTCTTC
TRBJ2-1 few TRBV19 TRBD2 CASSSPGTSGRVYNEQFF TGTGCCAGTAGTTCTCCGGGGACTAGCGGGAGAGTCTACAATGAGCAGTTCTTC
TRBJ1-2 many TRBV6-5 - CASSYGQLSYGYTF TGTGCCAGCAGTTACGGGCAGTTGTCCTATGGCTACACCTTC
TRBJ1-6 many TRBV7-2 - CASSFDSSSYNSPLHF TGTGCCAGCAGCTTCGACAGCAGCTCCTATAATTCACCCCTCCACTTT
TRBJ1-2 few TRBV12-3/TRBV12-4 - CASSPTNYGYTF TGTGCCAGCAGTCCCACAAACTATGGCTACACCTTC
TRBJ2-1 - TRBV20-1 - CSARGLDRNNEQFF TGCAGTGCTAGAGGTCTTGACAGAAACAATGAGCAGTTCTTC
TRBJ2-3 few TRBV14 - CASSQGDVSTDTQYF TGTGCCAGCAGCCAAGGGGACGTCAGCACAGATACGCAGTATTTT
TRBJ1-1 many TRBV10-3 - CAIRTGYGTEAFF TGTGCCATCAGAACAGGGTACGGCACTGAAGCTTTCTTT
TRBJ1-6 few TRBV10-3 - CAISQGIDSPLHF TGTGCCATCAGCCAGGGGATCGATTCACCCCTCCACTTT
TRBJ1-1 many TRBV27 - CASSLSGGATTEAFF TGTGCCAGCAGTTTATCAGGCGGGGCCACCACTGAAGCTTTCTTT
TRBJ2-7 many TRBV10-3 TRBD2 CAISEPSGSYEQYF TGTGCCATCAGTGAGCCTAGCGGGAGTTACGAGCAGTACTTC
TRBJ2-3 - TRBV7-9 TRBD2 CASSLRTSGSMDTQYF TGTGCCAGCAGCCTTAGGACTAGCGGGAGTATGGATACGCAGTATTTT